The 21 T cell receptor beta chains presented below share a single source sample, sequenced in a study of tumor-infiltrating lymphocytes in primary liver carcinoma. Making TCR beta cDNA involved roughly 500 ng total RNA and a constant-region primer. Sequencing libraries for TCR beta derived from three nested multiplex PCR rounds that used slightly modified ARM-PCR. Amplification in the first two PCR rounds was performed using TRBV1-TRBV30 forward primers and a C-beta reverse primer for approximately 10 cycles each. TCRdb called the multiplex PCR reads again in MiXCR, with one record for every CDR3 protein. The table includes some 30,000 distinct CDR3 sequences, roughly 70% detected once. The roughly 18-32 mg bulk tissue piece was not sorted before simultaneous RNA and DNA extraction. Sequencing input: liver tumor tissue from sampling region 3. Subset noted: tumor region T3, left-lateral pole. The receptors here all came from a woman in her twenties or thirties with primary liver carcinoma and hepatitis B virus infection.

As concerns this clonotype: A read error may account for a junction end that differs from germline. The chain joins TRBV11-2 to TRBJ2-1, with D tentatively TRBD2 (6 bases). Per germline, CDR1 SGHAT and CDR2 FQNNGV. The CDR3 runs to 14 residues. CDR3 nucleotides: TGTGCCACCAGAGAGGCGGGATCCTACAGTGAGCAATTCTTC. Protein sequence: CATREAGSYSEQFF.

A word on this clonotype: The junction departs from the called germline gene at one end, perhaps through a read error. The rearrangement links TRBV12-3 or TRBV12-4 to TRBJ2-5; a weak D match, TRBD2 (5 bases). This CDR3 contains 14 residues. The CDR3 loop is CASSHLDSQETQCF. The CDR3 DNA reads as TGTGCCAGCAGTCACCTGGACTCCCAAGAGACCCAGTGCTTC.

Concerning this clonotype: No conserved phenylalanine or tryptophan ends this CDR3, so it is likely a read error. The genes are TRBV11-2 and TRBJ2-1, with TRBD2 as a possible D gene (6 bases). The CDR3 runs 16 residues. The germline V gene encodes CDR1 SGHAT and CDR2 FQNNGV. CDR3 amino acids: CASSLVGGTPVDEQFI. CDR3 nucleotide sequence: TGTGCCAGCAGCTTAGTCGGCGGGACGCCAGTCGATGAACAGTTCATC.

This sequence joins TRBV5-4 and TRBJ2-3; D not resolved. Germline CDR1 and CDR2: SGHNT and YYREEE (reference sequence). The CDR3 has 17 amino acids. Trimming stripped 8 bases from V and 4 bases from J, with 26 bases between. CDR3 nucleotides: TGTGCCAGGAGCGTAGACGGATACCCTCCACCCGCAGATACGCAGTATTTT. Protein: CARSVDGYPPPADTQYF.

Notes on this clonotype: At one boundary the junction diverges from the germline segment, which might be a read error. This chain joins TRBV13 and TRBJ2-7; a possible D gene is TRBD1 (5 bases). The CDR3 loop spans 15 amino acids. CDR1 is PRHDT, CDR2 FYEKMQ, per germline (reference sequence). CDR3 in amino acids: CASTGFGHRSYKQYF. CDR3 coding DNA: TGTGCCAGCACAGGATTCGGACACAGGTCCTACAAGCAGTACTTT.

This CDR3 is CAWNTRGYGYTF. CDR3 sequence (DNA): TGTGCCTGGAACACCAGGGGCTATGGCTACACCTTC. The chain joins TRBV30 to TRBJ1-2; the D gene is possibly TRBD1 (6 bases). CDR3 length: 12 residues. V was cut by 4 bases and J by 4 bases, with 10 bases left in between. The germline CDR1 and CDR2 sequences are GTSNPN and SVGIG (reference sequence).

This CDR3 is CANSLVVGLAGEEQYF. The CDR3 DNA reads as TGTGCTAACAGCTTAGTAGTGGGACTAGCGGGGGAAGAGCAGTACTTC. The chain links TRBV11-2 to TRBJ2-7; 14 positions agree with TRBD2. Germline CDR1 and CDR2: SGHAT and FQNNGV. This CDR3 is 16 amino acids long.

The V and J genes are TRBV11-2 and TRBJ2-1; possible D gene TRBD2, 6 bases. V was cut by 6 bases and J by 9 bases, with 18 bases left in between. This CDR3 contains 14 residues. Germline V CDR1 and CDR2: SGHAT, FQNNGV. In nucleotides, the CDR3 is TGTGCCAGCAGATGGATTCGGAGGGAAACTGAGCAGTTCTTC. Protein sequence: CASRWIRRETEQFF.

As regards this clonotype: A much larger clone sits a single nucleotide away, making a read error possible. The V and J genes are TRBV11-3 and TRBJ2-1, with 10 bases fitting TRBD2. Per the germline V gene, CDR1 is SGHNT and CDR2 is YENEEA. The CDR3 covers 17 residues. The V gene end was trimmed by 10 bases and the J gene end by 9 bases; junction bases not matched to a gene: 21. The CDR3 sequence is CANSSGPAGGVTPEQFF. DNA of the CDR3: TGTGCCAACAGTTCGGGACCAGCGGGAGGGGTCACTCCTGAGCAGTTCTTC.

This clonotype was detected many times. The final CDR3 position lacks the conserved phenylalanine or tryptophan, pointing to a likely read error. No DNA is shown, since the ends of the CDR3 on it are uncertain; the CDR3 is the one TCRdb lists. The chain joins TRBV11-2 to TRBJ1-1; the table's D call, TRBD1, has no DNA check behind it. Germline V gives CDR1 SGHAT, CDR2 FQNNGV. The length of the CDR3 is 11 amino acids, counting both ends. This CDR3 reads CASSPGTEALI.

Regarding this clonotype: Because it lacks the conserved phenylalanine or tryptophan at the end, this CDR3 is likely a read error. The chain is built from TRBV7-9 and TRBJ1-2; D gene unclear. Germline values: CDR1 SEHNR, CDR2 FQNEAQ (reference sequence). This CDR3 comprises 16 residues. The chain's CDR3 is CASTLASRGQTNGYTL. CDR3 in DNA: TGTGCCAGCACCTTAGCGTCCCGAGGCCAGACGAATGGCTACACCCTC.

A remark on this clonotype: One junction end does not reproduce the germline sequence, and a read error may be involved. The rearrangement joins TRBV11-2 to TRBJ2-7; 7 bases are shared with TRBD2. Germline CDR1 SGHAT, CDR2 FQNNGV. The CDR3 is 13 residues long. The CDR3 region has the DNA TGTCCCAGCAGCTCAGATCATGGGGGGGTTAAGTACTTC. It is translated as CPSSSDHGGVKYF.

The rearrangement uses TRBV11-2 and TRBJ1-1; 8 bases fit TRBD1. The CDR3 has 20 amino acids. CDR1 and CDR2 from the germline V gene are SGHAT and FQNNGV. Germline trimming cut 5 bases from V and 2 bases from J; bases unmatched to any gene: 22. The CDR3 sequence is CASSARDRRHKRWSNTEAFF. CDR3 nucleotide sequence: TGTGCCAGCAGCGCTCGGGACAGGAGGCACAAAAGGTGGAGTAACACTGAAGCTTTCTTT.

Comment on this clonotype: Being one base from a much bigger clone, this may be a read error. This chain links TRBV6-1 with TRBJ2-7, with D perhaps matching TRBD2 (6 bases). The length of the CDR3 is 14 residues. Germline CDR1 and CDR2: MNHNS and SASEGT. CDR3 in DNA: TGTGCCAGCAGCGTCCGGGACTCCTACTACAAGCAGTACTTC. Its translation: CASSVRDSYYKQYF.

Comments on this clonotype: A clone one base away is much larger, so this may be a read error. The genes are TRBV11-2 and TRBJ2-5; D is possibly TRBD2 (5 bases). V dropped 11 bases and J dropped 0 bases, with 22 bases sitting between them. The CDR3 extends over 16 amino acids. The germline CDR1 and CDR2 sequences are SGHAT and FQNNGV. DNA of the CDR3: TGTGCCTACAGCTTACGGCTAGCAGAGTACCAAGAGACCCAGTACTTC. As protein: CAYSLRLAEYQETQYF.

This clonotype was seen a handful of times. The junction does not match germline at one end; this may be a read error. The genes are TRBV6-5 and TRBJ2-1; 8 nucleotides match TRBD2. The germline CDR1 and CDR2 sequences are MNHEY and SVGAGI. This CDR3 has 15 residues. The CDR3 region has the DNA TGTGCCAGCAGTTACGGGAGCGGGAGCTACAATGAGCACTTCTTC. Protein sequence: CASSYGSGSYNEHFF.

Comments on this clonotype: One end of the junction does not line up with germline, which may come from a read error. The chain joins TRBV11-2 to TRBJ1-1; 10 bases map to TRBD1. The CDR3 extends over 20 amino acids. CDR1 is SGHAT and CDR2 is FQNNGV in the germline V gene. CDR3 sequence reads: CVSSVRDRGRKRWSNTEAFF. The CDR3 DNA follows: TGTGTCAGCAGCGTTCGGGACAGGGGACGCAAGAGGTGGAGTAACACAGAAGCTTTCTTT.

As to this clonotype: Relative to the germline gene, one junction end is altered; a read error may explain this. The CDR3 loop is CASSLAPRFTGEMFF. The CDR3 DNA is TGTGCCAGCAGCTTAGCACCCAGATTCACCGGGGAGATGTTTTTT. The chain couples TRBV5-6 to TRBJ2-2, with TRBD2 as a possible D gene (5 bases). The CDR3 sequence is 15 residues long. From germline, CDR1 is SGHDT and CDR2 YYEEEE.

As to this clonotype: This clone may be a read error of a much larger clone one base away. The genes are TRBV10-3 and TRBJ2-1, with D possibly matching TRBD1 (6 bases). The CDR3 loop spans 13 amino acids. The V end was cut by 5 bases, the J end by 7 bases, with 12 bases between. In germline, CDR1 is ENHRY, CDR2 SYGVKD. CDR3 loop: CAISTQQGNEQFF. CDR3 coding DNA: TGTGCCATCAGTACCCAACAGGGAAATGAGCAGTTCTTC.

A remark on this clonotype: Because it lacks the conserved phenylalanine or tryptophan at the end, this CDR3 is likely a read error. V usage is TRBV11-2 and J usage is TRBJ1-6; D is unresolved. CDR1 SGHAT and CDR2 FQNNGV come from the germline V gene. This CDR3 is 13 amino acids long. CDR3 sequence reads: CASSLEPGSLLHI. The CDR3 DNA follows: TGTGCCAGCAGCTTAGAGCCGGGTTCACTCCTCCACATT.

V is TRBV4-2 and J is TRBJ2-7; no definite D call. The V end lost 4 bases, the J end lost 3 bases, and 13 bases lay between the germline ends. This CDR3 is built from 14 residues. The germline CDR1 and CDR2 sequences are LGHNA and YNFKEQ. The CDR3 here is CASSLGYGDYEQYF. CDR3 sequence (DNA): TGTGCCAGCAGCCTGGGATATGGAGACTACGAGCAGTACTTC.